The present T cell receptor beta chain was sequenced within a study of control samples from healthy donors and cancer patients. The method was immunoSEQ multiplex PCR; TCRdb's version includes in-frame clones alone and lacks a portion of them. The table lists 130,000 to 150,000 clones, 92% of them singletons. Germline CDR1 and CDR2: SGHVS and FQNEAQ. The V and J ends lost 3 bases and 3 bases, in that order; junction bases with no gene match: 11. This CDR3 is 19 amino acids long. The sequencing input was blood. V is TRBV7-8 and J is TRBJ2-2, with TRBD2 matching over 12 bases. The source of this sequence is a man aged 30-40 years in good health. This chain's CDR3 is CASSFPLAGGRLDTGELFF. The CDR3 DNA reads TGTGCCAGCAGCTTCCCGCTAGCGGGAGGGAGATTGGACACCGGGGAGCTGTTTTTT.